The 21 T cell receptor beta chains below were found in one sample sequenced in a study of monozygotic twins with inflammatory bowel disease (dated by TCRdb to about 2019). Receptors were amplified or captured by 5' RACE. These reads were obtained on an Illumina HiSeq 2500. The reads underwent TCRdb reprocessing, giving one record for each CDR3 protein sequence and no DNA. The sample table holds 330,000 or so distinct CDR3 sequences. The ten largest clones add up to around 2% of the sample. Source material: blood. The receptor set was obtained from a human donor with ulcerative colitis or Crohn's disease, or a healthy co-twin of an affected twin (not recorded which).

CDR3 sequence: CASRSMGTPQPQHF. This chain links TRBV6-1 with TRBJ1-5; the TCRdb D gene call, TRBD1, has no DNA to confirm it. This CDR3 has 14 amino acids. Germline V gives CDR1 MNHNS, CDR2 SASEGT.

The genes are TRBV5-1 and TRBJ2-7; TCRdb's D gene call, TRBD2, goes unchecked for lack of DNA. Germline lookup yields CDR1 SGHRS and CDR2 YFSETQ. CDR3 length: 15 amino acids. This chain's CDR3 is CASSPSLAGSYEQYF.

The chain has TRBV20-1 and TRBJ2-7; TCRdb calls TRBD1, which cannot be checked without DNA. CDR1 DFQATT and CDR2 SNEGSKA come from the germline V gene (reference sequence). There are 18 residues in the CDR3. CDR3 amino acids: CSAHRDRGPRVISYEQYF.

The chain recombines TRBV15 with TRBJ2-5; as DNA is missing, the TRBD2 call by TCRdb cannot be tested. CDR3 length equals 17 residues. Germline lookup yields CDR1 LNHNV and CDR2 YYDKDF (reference sequence). CDR3: CATSRDGTSGVPETQYF.

V and J are TRBV12-3 or TRBV12-4 and TRBJ1-4; TCRdb's assignment of TRBD1 cannot be checked, as there is no DNA. The CDR3 length is 16 residues. The CDR3: CPSTPGQGSHNEKLFF.

The chain has TRBV5-1 and TRBJ2-5; as DNA is missing, the TRBD2 call by TCRdb cannot be tested. The CDR3 extends over 13 amino acids. Germline V lookup: CDR1 SGHRS, CDR2 YFSETQ. The CDR3 loop is CASSREASETQYF.

The V gene is TRBV20-1, the J gene TRBJ2-1; TCRdb lists TRBD1, though no DNA is available to test this call. This CDR3 spans 12 amino acids. CDR1 is DFQATT and CDR2 is SNEGSKA in the germline V gene (reference sequence). The CDR3 sequence is CSARAPPGQELF.

This chain joins TRBV20-1 and TRBJ2-5; the D call of TRBD2 rests on TCRdb alone, since no DNA is present to check it. Germline values: CDR1 DFQATT, CDR2 SNEGSKA (reference sequence). The CDR3 loop spans 15 amino acids. The CDR3 protein is CSALWEGRVKETQYF.

This chain connects TRBV5-1 to TRBJ1-2; TCRdb gives TRBD1 as the D gene, but with no DNA this cannot be confirmed. Germline loops: CDR1 SGHRS, CDR2 YFSETQ. The CDR3 is made up of 16 amino acids. This CDR3 is CASSSAWTGGNYGYTF.

The chain recombines TRBV6-6 with TRBJ2-3. CDR3 length: 14 residues. Germline V gene sequence: CDR1 MNHNY, CDR2 SVGAGI (reference sequence). CDR3 in amino acids: CASSYLRSTDTQYF.

The chain carries TRBV6-1 and TRBJ2-4; the D call of TRBD2 rests on TCRdb alone, since no DNA is present to check it. Germline V CDR1 and CDR2: MNHNS, SASEGT. This CDR3 has 18 amino acids. CDR3 protein: CASSPTSGGILAKNIQYF.

The genes are TRBV12-3 or TRBV12-4 and TRBJ2-1; without DNA, the TCRdb call of TRBD2 cannot be checked. The CDR3 sequence is 16 residues long. CDR3 amino acids: CASSLRAGGGYNEQFF.

CDR3 residues: CASSSRGQGSTYEQYF. The chain recombines TRBV6-9 with TRBJ2-7; TCRdb reports TRBD1, a call that lacks DNA to check it against. CDR1 is MNHGY, CDR2 SVAAGI, per germline. There are 16 residues in the CDR3.

The genes are TRBV20-1 and TRBJ2-7. CDR3 size: 13 residues. Germline V gene data show CDR1 as DFQATT and CDR2 as SNEGSKA (reference sequence). This CDR3 is CSAPSGGPYEQYF.

This sequence joins TRBV24-1 and TRBJ2-2. This CDR3 has 14 amino acids. In germline, CDR1 is KGHDR, CDR2 SFDVKD. CDR3 region: CATKSNLNTGELFF.

The chain uses TRBV6-6 and TRBJ1-4; TCRdb indicates TRBD1, and absent DNA this call remains unverified. This CDR3 spans 14 amino acids. CDR1 and CDR2 (germline): MNHNY, SVGAGI (reference sequence). The CDR3 reads CASSYKGQAEKLFF.

This chain connects TRBV6-1 to TRBJ2-1. Germline-derived CDR1 and CDR2 are MNHNS and SASEGT. The CDR3 spans 15 residues. This CDR3 is CASSKSRDSYNEQFF.

J is TRBJ1-4 and V is TRBV29-1; with no DNA, the TCRdb D assignment of TRBD1 cannot be verified. CDR1 and CDR2 from the germline V gene are SQVTM and ANQGSEA. The CDR3 covers 13 residues. CDR3 loop: CSVDWVGGEKLFF.

The chain carries TRBV20-1 and TRBJ2-7; TCRdb's assignment of TRBD1 cannot be checked, as there is no DNA. Germline CDR1 is DFQATT and CDR2 is SNEGSKA (reference sequence). The CDR3 is made up of 12 amino acids. This CDR3 is CSATDRGYEQYF.

The chain has TRBV5-1 and TRBJ1-1; TCRdb names TRBD1, which stays unverified in the absence of DNA. CDR1 SGHRS and CDR2 YFSETQ come from the germline V gene. CDR3 length: 15 amino acids. CDR3 sequence: CASSLAWGDSKEAFF.

The gene calls are TRBV20-1 and TRBJ2-7; absent DNA, TCRdb's TRBD1 call cannot be checked. This CDR3 is built from 15 residues. Germline CDR1 is DFQATT and CDR2 is SNEGSKA (reference sequence). The CDR3 sequence: CSARGDRGKTYEQYF.